Included here is one T cell receptor beta chain sequence, with context. Its antigen is as yet unknown. These data belong to a study of a mutant IDH1 vaccine in newly diagnosed glioma. Study as a whole: Onset of vaccination occurred 4-6 weeks following radiotherapy alone, or with temozolomide cycles.

TCRdb keeps only in-frame clones here, not all; method: immunoSEQ multiplex PCR. The table lists 13,000 or so clones, roughly four fifths of them singletons, with about 4.3% in the top ten. The CDR3 contains 16 residues. Stated time point: week 47, end of study. Topical imiquimod was applied with each vaccine dose, which held 300 ug of mutant IDH1 20-mer peptide. The starting material was PBMCs, obtained from a glioma patient whose treatment included an IDH1 peptide vaccine. The rearrangement joins TRBV21-1 to TRBJ2-1; the table gives TRBD2 as D, unverified against the DNA. TRBV21-1 is a documented pseudogene. The TCR sequence derives from a woman in her 40s with glioma. The DNA of the CDR3 is TGTGCCAGCAGCAAAGAGCGGAGCGGCCCCTACAATGAGCAGTTCTTC. Translation: CASSKERSGPYNEQFF.